This T cell receptor beta chain was found in a study of cytomegalovirus exposure and HLA in healthy donors. In the study overall: An analysis done earlier identified 120 million or so unique TCR beta sequences from approximately 180 million T cells.

The table lists this clone with a count of one. Its antigen remains unknown. PCR amplification relied on 60 Vbeta primers (plus 13 Jbeta primers). The method was immunoSEQ multiplex PCR; TCRdb's version includes in-frame clones alone and lacks a portion of them. The table includes about 110,000 clones, under 85% detected once. Study-level results: Reportedly, cytomegalovirus status was diagnosed with high sensitivity and specificity.

CDR1 MNHEY and CDR2 SMNVEV come from the germline V gene (reference sequence). Deletions cut 3 bases from V and 4 bases from J, with 10 bases between. The CDR3 length is 14 residues. The chain has TRBV27 and TRBJ1-3; D gene ambiguous. The sample taken for sequencing was PBMCs. This clonotype originated in a man aged 25 to 40 in good health and CMV-seropositive. The CDR3 nucleotides are TGTGCCAGCAGTTTTGGAGGTGTGGGAAACACCATATATTTT. It codes for CASSFGGVGNTIYF.